A selection of T cell receptor beta chains follows, all from one sample in a study of cytomegalovirus exposure and HLA in healthy donors. The table came from immunoSEQ multiplex PCR; TCRdb's copy has only in-frame clones and leaves some out. Of more than 300,000 clones listed, 86% are singletons. Sequences were obtained from PBMCs. These receptors originate from a woman under 30 in good health and CMV-seronegative. Each CDR3 is given with its conserved first and last residue. Each record gives: V gene, J gene, D gene, clone size, CDR3 protein, CDR3 DNA. D genes are given only for firm matches. Size is stated for part of the rows, as once, few or many counts, or as a class when the clone is expanded.

V gene: TRBV28
J gene: TRBJ2-3
D gene: TRBD2
clone size: once
CDR3 protein: CASSLGRGPLAGTDTQYF
CDR3 DNA: TGTGCCAGCAGTTTGGGTCGGGGGCCACTAGCGGGGACAGATACGCAGTATTTT

V gene: TRBV6-6
J gene: TRBJ2-7
D gene: NA
clone size: NA
CDR3 protein: CASSYGGRSYEQYF
CDR3 DNA: TGTGCCAGCAGTTACGGGGGCCGCTCCTACGAGCAGTACTTC

V gene: TRBV28
J gene: TRBJ1-2
D gene: NA
clone size: NA
CDR3 protein: CASSSPSMGQGDGYTF
CDR3 DNA: TGTGCCAGCAGTTCCCCTTCCATGGGGCAAGGAGATGGCTACACCTTC

V gene: TRBV27
J gene: TRBJ1-5
D gene: NA
clone size: NA
CDR3 protein: CASSLYRGNQPQHF
CDR3 DNA: TGTGCCAGCAGTCTATACAGGGGCAATCAGCCCCAGCATTTT

V gene: TRBV6-7
J gene: TRBJ2-1
D gene: TRBD2
clone size: NA
CDR3 protein: CASSYRSGGPGNEQFF
CDR3 DNA: TGTGCCAGCAGTTACCGCTCGGGAGGGCCAGGAAATGAGCAGTTCTTC

V gene: TRBV28
J gene: TRBJ1-1
D gene: NA
clone size: NA
CDR3 protein: CASSLGGGTEAFF
CDR3 DNA: TGTGCCAGCAGTTTGGGAGGAGGCACTGAAGCTTTCTTT

V gene: TRBV29-1
J gene: TRBJ2-7
D gene: NA
clone size: NA
CDR3 protein: CSVVPPRGNSYEQYF
CDR3 DNA: TGCAGCGTTGTACCCCCCCGCGGAAACTCCTACGAGCAGTACTTC

V gene: TRBV30
J gene: TRBJ2-5
D gene: NA
clone size: NA
CDR3 protein: CAWSGRQETQYF
CDR3 DNA: TGTGCCTGGAGTGGCAGGCAAGAGACCCAGTACTTC

V gene: TRBV5-8
J gene: TRBJ1-1
D gene: TRBD1
clone size: NA
CDR3 protein: CASRDTLIRDRGTEAFF
CDR3 DNA: TGTGCCAGCCGTGATACATTAATCCGGGACAGGGGCACTGAAGCTTTCTTT

V gene: TRBV27
J gene: TRBJ1-2
D gene: NA
clone size: NA
CDR3 protein: CASSRHLTGLGLYGYTF
CDR3 DNA: TGTGCCAGCAGTCGACACTTGACTGGCCTGGGACTCTATGGCTACACCTTC

V gene: TRBV7-9
J gene: TRBJ1-5
D gene: NA
clone size: NA
CDR3 protein: CASSLASGGNQPQHF
CDR3 DNA: TGTGCCAGCAGCTTAGCCTCGGGAGGCAATCAGCCCCAGCATTTT

V gene: TRBV18
J gene: TRBJ1-1
D gene: NA
clone size: few
CDR3 protein: CASSPSNTEAFF
CDR3 DNA: TGTGCCAGCTCCCCTTCGAACACTGAAGCTTTCTTT

V gene: TRBV6-1
J gene: TRBJ2-7
D gene: TRBD1
clone size: NA
CDR3 protein: CASTPGGQALEQYF
CDR3 DNA: TGTGCCAGCACCCCCGGGGGACAGGCCCTCGAGCAGTACTTC

V gene: TRBV30
J gene: TRBJ1-1
D gene: NA
clone size: NA
CDR3 protein: CAWSRRSEAFF
CDR3 DNA: TGTGCCTGGAGCCGACGGAGTGAAGCTTTCTTT

V gene: TRBV4-2
J gene: TRBJ1-1
D gene: NA
clone size: NA
CDR3 protein: CASSQTAVNTEAFF
CDR3 DNA: TGTGCCAGCAGCCAGACAGCAGTGAACACTGAAGCTTTCTTT

V gene: TRBV5-1
J gene: TRBJ2-3
D gene: TRBD1
clone size: once
CDR3 protein: CASSLSTGGADTQYF
CDR3 DNA: TGCGCCAGCAGCTTGTCTACAGGGGGCGCAGATACGCAGTATTTT

V gene: TRBV5-4
J gene: TRBJ2-5
D gene: TRBD1
clone size: NA
CDR3 protein: CASSFGQEKETQYF
CDR3 DNA: TGTGCCAGCAGCTTCGGACAGGAGAAAGAGACCCAGTACTTC

V gene: TRBV28
J gene: TRBJ2-3
D gene: NA
clone size: NA
CDR3 protein: CASTRGAVGTDTQYF
CDR3 DNA: TGTGCCAGCACCCGGGGGGCGGTGGGTACAGATACGCAGTATTTT

V gene: TRBV28
J gene: TRBJ2-6
D gene: NA
clone size: NA
CDR3 protein: CASHRGRNSGANVLTF
CDR3 DNA: TGTGCCAGCCATAGGGGCAGAAACTCTGGGGCCAACGTCCTGACTTTC

V gene: TRBV2
J gene: TRBJ2-1
D gene: NA
clone size: NA
CDR3 protein: CASITRYNEQFF
CDR3 DNA: TGTGCCAGCATAACAAGATACAATGAGCAGTTCTTC

V gene: TRBV15
J gene: TRBJ1-2
D gene: TRBD1
clone size: NA
CDR3 protein: CATSTFSSTGGWYGYTF
CDR3 DNA: TGTGCCACCAGCACCTTCAGTTCGACAGGGGGCTGGTATGGCTACACCTTC

V gene: TRBV5-5
J gene: TRBJ1-1
D gene: TRBD1
clone size: NA
CDR3 protein: CASSSWTGNTEAFF
CDR3 DNA: TGTGCCAGCAGCTCCTGGACAGGGAACACTGAAGCTTTCTTT

V gene: TRBV2
J gene: TRBJ2-2
D gene: NA
clone size: NA
CDR3 protein: CASRLNTGELFF
CDR3 DNA: TGTGCCAGCAGACTTAACACCGGGGAGCTGTTTTTT

V gene: TRBV7-9
J gene: TRBJ1-2
D gene: NA
clone size: NA
CDR3 protein: CASTRGNYGYTF
CDR3 DNA: TGTGCCAGCACCAGGGGCAACTATGGCTACACCTTC

V gene: TRBV6-5
J gene: TRBJ1-2
D gene: TRBD1
clone size: NA
CDR3 protein: CASSGPTGGIYGYTF
CDR3 DNA: TGTGCCAGCAGTGGGCCGACAGGGGGAATCTATGGCTACACCTTC

V gene: TRBV5-4
J gene: TRBJ1-1
D gene: TRBD1
clone size: NA
CDR3 protein: CASSLDRGHTEAFF
CDR3 DNA: TGTGCCAGCAGCCTGGACAGGGGGCACACTGAAGCTTTCTTT

V gene: TRBV11-2
J gene: TRBJ1-2
D gene: TRBD1
clone size: NA
CDR3 protein: CASSLDDLQGNGYTF
CDR3 DNA: TGTGCCAGCAGCTTAGACGATTTACAGGGGAATGGCTACACCTTC

V gene: TRBV11-2
J gene: TRBJ1-6
D gene: TRBD1
clone size: NA
CDR3 protein: CASTRQGVSYNSPLHF
CDR3 DNA: TGTGCCAGCACCCGCCAGGGGGTCTCCTATAATTCACCCCTCCACTTT

V gene: TRBV5-1
J gene: TRBJ2-1
D gene: NA
clone size: NA
CDR3 protein: CASSLGRDPTSYNEQFF
CDR3 DNA: TGCGCCAGCAGCTTGGGACGGGATCCCACCTCCTACAATGAGCAGTTCTTC

V gene: TRBV10-3
J gene: TRBJ2-7
D gene: NA
clone size: NA
CDR3 protein: CAMSTSPGYEQYF
CDR3 DNA: TGTGCCATGAGCACTAGCCCAGGATACGAGCAGTACTTC

V gene: TRBV5-4
J gene: TRBJ2-7
D gene: TRBD2
clone size: NA
CDR3 protein: CASSASAGVSYEQYF
CDR3 DNA: TGTGCCAGCAGCGCATCTGCGGGAGTGTCCTACGAGCAGTACTTC

V gene: TRBV7-7
J gene: TRBJ2-3
D gene: TRBD2
clone size: NA
CDR3 protein: CASSLTAGDTDTQYF
CDR3 DNA: TGTGCCAGCAGCTTAACAGCGGGAGACACAGATACGCAGTATTTT

V gene: TRBV7-6
J gene: TRBJ2-7
D gene: NA
clone size: NA
CDR3 protein: CASSLGGIISYEQYF
CDR3 DNA: TGTGCCAGCAGCTTAGGGGGCATTATTTCCTACGAGCAGTACTTC

V gene: TRBV6-4
J gene: TRBJ2-7
D gene: TRBD2
clone size: once
CDR3 protein: CASRLDGGANEQYF
CDR3 DNA: TGTGCCAGCAGGCTTGACGGGGGGGCGAACGAGCAGTACTTC

V gene: TRBV30
J gene: TRBJ2-2
D gene: NA
clone size: NA
CDR3 protein: CAWIVDTGELFF
CDR3 DNA: TGTGCCTGGATCGTCGACACCGGGGAGCTGTTTTTT

V gene: TRBV7-2
J gene: TRBJ1-1
D gene: NA
clone size: NA
CDR3 protein: CASSPQIEAFF
CDR3 DNA: TGTGCCAGCAGCCCACAAATTGAAGCTTTCTTT

V gene: TRBV5-4
J gene: TRBJ2-3
D gene: TRBD2
clone size: NA
CDR3 protein: CASSSRLAGTSTDTQYF
CDR3 DNA: TGTGCCAGCAGCTCTCGACTAGCGGGGACTAGCACAGATACGCAGTATTTT

V gene: TRBV27
J gene: TRBJ2-2
D gene: TRBD2
clone size: once
CDR3 protein: CASSRLAGGLTGELFF
CDR3 DNA: TGTGCCAGCAGCAGACTAGCGGGGGGGCTGACCGGGGAGCTGTTTTTT

V gene: TRBV7-8
J gene: TRBJ2-3
D gene: TRBD2
clone size: NA
CDR3 protein: CASSLVGTSGVLTTDTQYF
CDR3 DNA: TGTGCCAGCAGCTTAGTAGGGACTAGCGGGGTTCTTACCACAGATACGCAGTATTTT

V gene: TRBV5-4
J gene: TRBJ2-3
D gene: TRBD2
clone size: NA
CDR3 protein: CASSLGLVGRADTQYF
CDR3 DNA: TGTGCCAGCAGCTTAGGACTAGTTGGTAGGGCAGATACGCAGTATTTT

V gene: TRBV19
J gene: TRBJ1-1
D gene: NA
clone size: NA
CDR3 protein: CASSVGYTEAFF
CDR3 DNA: TGTGCCAGTAGCGTCGGTTACACTGAAGCTTTCTTT

V gene: TRBV2
J gene: TRBJ1-1
D gene: NA
clone size: NA
CDR3 protein: CASERNTEAFF
CDR3 DNA: TGTGCCAGCGAGAGAAATACTGAAGCTTTCTTT

V gene: TRBV4-1
J gene: TRBJ1-1
D gene: NA
clone size: once
CDR3 protein: CASSPPGLGMNTEAFF
CDR3 DNA: TGCGCCAGCAGCCCTCCAGGGTTGGGGATGAACACTGAAGCTTTCTTT

V gene: TRBV4-2
J gene: TRBJ1-2
D gene: TRBD1
clone size: NA
CDR3 protein: CASSQPGGDRGRYGYTF
CDR3 DNA: TGTGCCAGCAGCCAACCAGGAGGGGACAGGGGCCGGTATGGCTACACCTTC

V gene: TRBV4-1
J gene: TRBJ1-1
D gene: TRBD1
clone size: once
CDR3 protein: CASSRNQGANTEAFF
CDR3 DNA: TGCGCCAGCAGCCGGAACCAGGGGGCGAACACTGAAGCTTTCTTT

V gene: TRBV5-5
J gene: TRBJ2-7
D gene: NA
clone size: NA
CDR3 protein: CASSPGSILHEQYF
CDR3 DNA: TGTGCCAGCAGCCCGGGGTCTATTCTACACGAGCAGTACTTC

V gene: TRBV11-2
J gene: TRBJ2-7
D gene: NA
clone size: NA
CDR3 protein: CASSPEGQGRYEQYF
CDR3 DNA: TGTGCCAGCAGCCCAGAAGGCCAGGGCCGCTACGAGCAGTACTTC

V gene: TRBV19
J gene: TRBJ1-5
D gene: TRBD1
clone size: few
CDR3 protein: CASKGTVRRQPQHF
CDR3 DNA: TGTGCCAGTAAAGGGACAGTTAGGCGTCAGCCCCAGCATTTT

V gene: TRBV19
J gene: TRBJ1-5
D gene: NA
clone size: NA
CDR3 protein: CASRETVNQPQHF
CDR3 DNA: TGTGCCAGTAGGGAGACGGTCAATCAGCCCCAGCATTTT

V gene: TRBV18
J gene: TRBJ2-3
D gene: NA
clone size: NA
CDR3 protein: CASSPLPQDTQYF
CDR3 DNA: TGTGCCAGCTCACCACTCCCCCAAGATACGCAGTATTTT

V gene: TRBV11-2
J gene: TRBJ2-2
D gene: TRBD2
clone size: NA
CDR3 protein: CASSPPRLAGSRELFF
CDR3 DNA: TGTGCCAGCAGCCCCCCCCGGCTAGCGGGGAGCAGGGAGCTGTTTTTT

V gene: TRBV5-6
J gene: TRBJ2-5
D gene: NA
clone size: NA
CDR3 protein: CASSLVGSDQETQYF
CDR3 DNA: TGTGCCAGCAGCTTGGTCGGTAGTGACCAAGAGACCCAGTACTTC

V gene: TRBV7-3
J gene: TRBJ1-1
D gene: NA
clone size: once
CDR3 protein: CASRLRAGTEAFF
CDR3 DNA: TGTGCCAGCAGGCTCCGGGCGGGCACTGAAGCTTTCTTT

V gene: TRBV2
J gene: TRBJ2-7
D gene: TRBD2
clone size: NA
CDR3 protein: CATMEGLLATPYEQYF
CDR3 DNA: TGTGCGACCATGGAAGGGTTACTAGCGACGCCCTACGAGCAGTACTTC

V gene: TRBV4-1
J gene: TRBJ1-4
D gene: TRBD1
clone size: once
CDR3 protein: CASSPGQGAITVF
CDR3 DNA: TGCGCCAGCAGCCCGGGACAGGGGGCGATAACGGTTTTT

V gene: TRBV27
J gene: TRBJ2-7
D gene: NA
clone size: NA
CDR3 protein: CASHPYAGYNEQYF
CDR3 DNA: TGTGCCAGCCACCCCTATGCAGGGTACAACGAGCAGTACTTC

V gene: TRBV27
J gene: TRBJ2-3
D gene: TRBD2
clone size: NA
CDR3 protein: CASSPRPRLAGGRGQFPDTQYF
CDR3 DNA: TGTGCCAGCAGTCCACGTCCCCGACTAGCGGGGGGGCGTGGTCAGTTTCCAGATACGCAGTATTTT

V gene: TRBV4-1
J gene: TRBJ2-1
D gene: TRBD2
clone size: NA
CDR3 protein: CASSLTSVPVNEQFF
CDR3 DNA: TGCGCCAGCAGTCTCACTAGCGTCCCAGTTAATGAGCAGTTCTTC

V gene: TRBV28
J gene: TRBJ1-6
D gene: TRBD1
clone size: NA
CDR3 protein: CASTPRQGDNSPLHF
CDR3 DNA: TGTGCCAGCACCCCTCGACAGGGGGATAATTCACCCCTCCACTTT

V gene: TRBV11-1
J gene: TRBJ2-7
D gene: NA
clone size: NA
CDR3 protein: CASSNDRRYEQYF
CDR3 DNA: TGTGCCAGCAGCAATGACAGGCGCTACGAGCAGTACTTC